This T cell receptor beta chain was captured in a study of radiation and T cells in renal cell carcinoma. This CDR3 contains 14 residues. V was trimmed by 2 bases and J by 3 bases, leaving 9 bases between them. Germline values: CDR1 MNHNS, CDR2 SASEGT. This clone was picked up a small number of times. Time point meaning: baseline pretreatment blood. Treatment of the sample: 15 Gy SBRT to primary tumor, nephrectomy 4 weeks later. TCRdb's table, derived via immunoSEQ multiplex PCR, lists solely in-frame clones and lacks some. The table has 55,000 to 65,000 clones, 65% to 80% seen once; the top ten hold 7.3%.

The chain employs TRBV6-1 and TRBJ2-3; D unresolved. The TCR comes from a man between 60 and 70 years old with renal cell carcinoma. The sample here was blood, taken from a patient whose treatment included radiotherapy and nephrectomy. This CDR3 reads CASSERETTDTQYF. The CDR3 DNA sequence: TGTGCCAGCAGTGAAAGAGAGACGACAGATACGCAGTATTTT.